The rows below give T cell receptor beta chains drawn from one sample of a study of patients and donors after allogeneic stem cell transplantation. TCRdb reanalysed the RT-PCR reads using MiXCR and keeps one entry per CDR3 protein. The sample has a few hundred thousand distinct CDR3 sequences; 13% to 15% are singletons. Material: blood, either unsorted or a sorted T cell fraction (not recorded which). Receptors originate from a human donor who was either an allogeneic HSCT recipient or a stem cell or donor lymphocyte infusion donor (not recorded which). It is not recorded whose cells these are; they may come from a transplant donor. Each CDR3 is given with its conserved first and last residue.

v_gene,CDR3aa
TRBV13,CASSLGLSTRGELFF
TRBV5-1,CASRTSGMGADTQYF
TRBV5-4,CASSSTGGTSSLYGYTF
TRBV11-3,CASSSLEWRDTNYGYTF
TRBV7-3,CASRPGSDPLAKNIQYF
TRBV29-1,CSAESGRNTEAFF
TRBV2,CASTGDNEQFF
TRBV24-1,CATSDLGGTQPQHF
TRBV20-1,CSARLQGPYEQYF
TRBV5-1,CASSLAGDGDEKLFF
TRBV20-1,CSAATDADDADTQYF
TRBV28,CASRYRGKETQYF
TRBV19,CASSPRRGVWKNTEAFF
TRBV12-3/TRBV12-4,CASSSPRRFRGYNEQFF
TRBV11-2,CASSLLIGGYTF
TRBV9,CASSVGGRSQETQYF
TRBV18,CASSRARGVDHGYTF
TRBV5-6,CASSQWGTPADTQYF
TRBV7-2,CASSLSRGANEKLFF
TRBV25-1,CASSSGRTSPLHF
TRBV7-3,CASSSLGGELFF
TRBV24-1,CATSDDSVNTGELFF
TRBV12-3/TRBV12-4,CASTILAGGHTGELFF
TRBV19,CASRTGTGGGTEAFF